The subject of this entry is one T cell receptor (beta chain). Categorization into cohorts depended on clinical history that participants reported. The data were taken from a study of blood T cell repertoires in COVID-19. Study as a whole: COVID-19 samples from acute and convalescent phases originated in the United States, Italy and Spain. PBMCs, B-cell-depleted T cells, or T cells were the source of the cDNA or gDNA that made up the material.

Profiling relied on immunoSEQ multiplex PCR, and the TCRdb table lists in-frame clones only, not all of them. The sample yields roughly 250,000 clones, roughly four fifths seen once. The TCR sequence derives from a middle-aged woman who had been exposed to COVID-19. The source material was PBMCs or T cells enriched from blood (not recorded which).

The DNA for the CDR3 is TGCGCCAGCAGCAACGACAGGGGGTCGAGGGAAGATGGCTACACCTTC. It is translated as CASSNDRGSREDGYTF. The chain has TRBV5-1 and TRBJ1-2, with 9 bases identical to TRBD1. Germline CDR1 is SGHRS and CDR2 is YFSETQ. The CDR3 is 16 amino acids. Trimming took 4 bases from V and 6 from J; bases not matched to a gene: 13.